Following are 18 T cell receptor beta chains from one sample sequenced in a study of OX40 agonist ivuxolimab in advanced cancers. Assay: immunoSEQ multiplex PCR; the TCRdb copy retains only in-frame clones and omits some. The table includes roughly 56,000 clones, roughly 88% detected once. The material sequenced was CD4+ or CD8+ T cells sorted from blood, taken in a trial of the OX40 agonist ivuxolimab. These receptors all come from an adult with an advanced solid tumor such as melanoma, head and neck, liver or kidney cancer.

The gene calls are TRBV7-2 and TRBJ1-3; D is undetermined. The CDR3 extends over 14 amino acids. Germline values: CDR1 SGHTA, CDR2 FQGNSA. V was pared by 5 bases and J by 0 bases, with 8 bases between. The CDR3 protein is CASSPQISGNTIYF. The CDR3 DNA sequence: TGTGCCAGCAGCCCTCAAATCTCTGGAAACACCATATATTTT.

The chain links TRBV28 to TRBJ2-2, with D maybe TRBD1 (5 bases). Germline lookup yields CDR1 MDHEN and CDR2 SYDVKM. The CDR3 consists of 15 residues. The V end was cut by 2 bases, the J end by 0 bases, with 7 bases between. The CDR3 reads CASSLPGTNTGELFF. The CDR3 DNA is TGTGCCAGCAGTTTACCAGGGACGAACACCGGGGAGCTGTTTTTT.

This chain's CDR3 is CASSVGTLEDTQYF. In DNA form, the CDR3 reads TGTGCCAGCAGCGTAGGGACCCTCGAAGATACGCAGTATTTT. The chain is built from TRBV9 and TRBJ2-3; no firm D call. Per germline, CDR1 SGDLS and CDR2 YYNGEE. The V end was cut by 0 bases, the J end by 5 bases, with 10 bases between. CDR3 length: 14 residues. Complete variable domain (other parts from reference TRBV9 and TRBJ2-3): DSGVTQTPKHLITATGQRVTLRCSPRSGDLSVYWYQQSLDQGLQFLIQYYNGEERAKGNILERFSAQQFPDLHSELNLSSLELGDSALYFCASSVGTLEDTQYFGPGTRLTVL.

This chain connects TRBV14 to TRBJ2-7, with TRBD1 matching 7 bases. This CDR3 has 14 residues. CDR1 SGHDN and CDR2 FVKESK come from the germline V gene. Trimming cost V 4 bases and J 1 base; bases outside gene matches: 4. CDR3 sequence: CASSRDSGSYEQYF. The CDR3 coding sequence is TGTGCCAGCAGCCGGGACAGTGGGTCCTACGAGCAGTACTTC.

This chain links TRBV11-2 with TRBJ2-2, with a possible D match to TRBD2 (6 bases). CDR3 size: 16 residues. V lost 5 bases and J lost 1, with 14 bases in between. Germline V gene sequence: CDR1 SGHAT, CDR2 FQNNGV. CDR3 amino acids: CASSPIGSGNTGELFF. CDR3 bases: TGTGCCAGCAGCCCAATAGGTAGCGGGAACACCGGGGAGCTGTTTTTT.

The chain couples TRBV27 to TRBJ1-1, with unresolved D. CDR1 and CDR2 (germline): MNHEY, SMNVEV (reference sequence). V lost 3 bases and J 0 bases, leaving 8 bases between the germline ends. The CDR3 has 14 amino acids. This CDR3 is CASSFSRVNTEAFF. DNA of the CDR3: TGTGCCAGCAGTTTTAGTAGGGTGAACACTGAAGCTTTCTTT.

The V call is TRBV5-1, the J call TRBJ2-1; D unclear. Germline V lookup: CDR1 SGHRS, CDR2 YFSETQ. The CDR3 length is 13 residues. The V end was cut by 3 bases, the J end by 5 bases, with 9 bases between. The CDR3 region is CASSWAADNEQFF. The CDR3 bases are TGCGCCAGCAGCTGGGCGGCGGACAATGAGCAGTTCTTC.

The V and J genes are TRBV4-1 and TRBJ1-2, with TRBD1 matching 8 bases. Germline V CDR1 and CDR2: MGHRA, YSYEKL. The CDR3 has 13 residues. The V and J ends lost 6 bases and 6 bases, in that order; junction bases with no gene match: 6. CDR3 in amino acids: CASSPDRGHGYTF. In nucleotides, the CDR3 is TGCGCCAGCAGTCCAGACAGGGGCCATGGCTACACCTTC.

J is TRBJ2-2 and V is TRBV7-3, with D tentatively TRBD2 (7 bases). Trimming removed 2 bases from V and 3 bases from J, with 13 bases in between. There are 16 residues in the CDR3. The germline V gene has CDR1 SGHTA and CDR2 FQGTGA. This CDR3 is CASSLLGGRDTGELFF. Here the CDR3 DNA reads TGTGCCAGCAGCTTACTCGGGGGGCGAGACACCGGGGAGCTGTTTTTT.

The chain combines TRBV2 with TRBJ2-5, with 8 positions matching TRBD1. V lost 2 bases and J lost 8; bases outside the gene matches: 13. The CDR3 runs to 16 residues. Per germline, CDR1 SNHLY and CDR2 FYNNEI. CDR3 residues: CASSELRGQGSQTQYF. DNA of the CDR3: TGTGCCAGCAGTGAACTACGAGGACAGGGTTCCCAAACCCAGTACTTC. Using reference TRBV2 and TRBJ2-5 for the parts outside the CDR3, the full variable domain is EPEVTQTPSHQVTQMGQEVILRCVPISNHLYFYWYRQILGQKVEFLVSFYNNEISEKSEIFDDQFSVERPDGSNFTLKIRSTKLEDSAMYFCASSELRGQGSQTQYFGPGTRLLVL.

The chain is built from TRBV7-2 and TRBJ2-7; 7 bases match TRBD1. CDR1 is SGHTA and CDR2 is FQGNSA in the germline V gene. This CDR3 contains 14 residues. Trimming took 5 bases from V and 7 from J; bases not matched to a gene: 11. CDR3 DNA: TGTGCCAGCAGCAAACGAGGGGGCTCGGGGGAGCAGTACTTC. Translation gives CASSKRGGSGEQYF.

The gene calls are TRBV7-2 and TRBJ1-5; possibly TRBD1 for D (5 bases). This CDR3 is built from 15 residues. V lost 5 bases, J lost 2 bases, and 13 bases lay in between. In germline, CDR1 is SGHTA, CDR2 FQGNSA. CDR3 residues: CASSPHQTGNQPQHF. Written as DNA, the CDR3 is TGTGCCAGCAGCCCACATCAGACAGGCAATCAGCCCCAGCATTTT.

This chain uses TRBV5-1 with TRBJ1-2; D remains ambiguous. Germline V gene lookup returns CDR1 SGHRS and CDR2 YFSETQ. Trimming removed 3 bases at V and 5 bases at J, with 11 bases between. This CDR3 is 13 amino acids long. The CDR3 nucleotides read TGCGCCAGCAGCTCACAACTTTTATATGGCTACACCTTC. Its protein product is CASSSQLLYGYTF.

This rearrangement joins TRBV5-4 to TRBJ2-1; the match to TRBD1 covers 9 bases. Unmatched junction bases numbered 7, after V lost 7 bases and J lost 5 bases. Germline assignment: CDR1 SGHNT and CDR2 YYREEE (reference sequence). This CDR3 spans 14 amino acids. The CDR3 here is CASGPGQGHNEQFF. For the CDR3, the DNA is TGTGCCAGCGGCCCGGGACAGGGACACAATGAGCAGTTCTTC.

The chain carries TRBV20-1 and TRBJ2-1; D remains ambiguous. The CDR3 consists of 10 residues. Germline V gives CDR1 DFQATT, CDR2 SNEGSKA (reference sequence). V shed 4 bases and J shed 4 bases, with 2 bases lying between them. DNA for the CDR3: TGCAGTGCTACTTACAATGAGCAGTTCTTC. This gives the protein CSATYNEQFF.

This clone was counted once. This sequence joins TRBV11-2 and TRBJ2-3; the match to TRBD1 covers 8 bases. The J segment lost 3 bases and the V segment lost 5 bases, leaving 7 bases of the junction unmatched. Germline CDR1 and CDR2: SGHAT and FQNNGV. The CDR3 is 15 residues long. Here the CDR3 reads CASSRTGLETDTQYF. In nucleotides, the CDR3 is TGTGCCAGCAGCCGGACAGGGCTTGAAACAGATACGCAGTATTTT.

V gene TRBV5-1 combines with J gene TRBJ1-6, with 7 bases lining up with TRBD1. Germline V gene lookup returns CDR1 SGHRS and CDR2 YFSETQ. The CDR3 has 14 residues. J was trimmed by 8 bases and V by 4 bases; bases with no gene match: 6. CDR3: CASSVTGVDSPLHF. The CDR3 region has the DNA TGCGCCAGCAGCGTAACAGGGGTGGATTCACCCCTCCACTTT.

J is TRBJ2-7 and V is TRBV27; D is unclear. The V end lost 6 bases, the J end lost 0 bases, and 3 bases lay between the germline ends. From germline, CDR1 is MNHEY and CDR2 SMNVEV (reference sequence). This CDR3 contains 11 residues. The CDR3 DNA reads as TGTGCCAGCAGGAACTCCTACGAGCAGTACTTC. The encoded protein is CASRNSYEQYF.